This T cell receptor beta chain was observed in a study of patients and donors after allogeneic stem cell transplantation. In germline, CDR1 is DFQATT, CDR2 SNEGSKA (reference sequence). This CDR3 contains 17 residues. The ends were cut back, 3 bases at V and 1 base at J, with 21 bases in the middle. TCRdb independently ran MiXCR on the RT-PCR reads; one entry per CDR3 protein. The sample consists of some 880,000 distinct CDR3 sequences, roughly 18% of them appearing once. This clonotype has more than one count but fewer than ten. The receptor was derived from a human donor who was either an allogeneic HSCT recipient or a stem cell or donor lymphocyte infusion donor (not recorded which). It is not recorded whose cells these are; they may come from a transplant donor. Material for sequencing was blood, either unsorted or a sorted T cell fraction (not recorded which). The chain employs TRBV20-1 and TRBJ1-2; perhaps TRBD1 as D (5 bases). This CDR3 reads CSASTRQSREGNYGYTF. The CDR3 DNA reads as TGCAGTGCTAGTACGCGACAGAGCCGGGAGGGTAACTATGGCTACACCTTC.